This T cell receptor beta chain was recovered during a study of blood T cell repertoires in COVID-19 (dated by TCRdb to 2020 to 2022). About the study as a whole: Samples covering the acute and convalescent phases of COVID-19 were provided by collaborators in the United States, Italy and Spain. The prospective study material was composed of cDNA or gDNA derived from T cells, B-cell-depleted T cells, or PBMCs. A de-identified subject ID, COVID-19 status, age in years and sex were almost always included in the sample metadata. Where available, HLA class I and class II types were taken from metadata supplied by the sample provider and were not determined by assay-based typing. Deeply sampled blood TCRbeta repertoires from subjects exposed to, actively infected with, or recovered from COVID-19 were included in the dataset. Samples were obtained from the ongoing ImmuneRACE study (first 160 participants) and from over 1,000 subjects provided by 6 global collaborators. The repertoires were made available in a free public database intended to serve as a resource for research on the immune response to SARS-CoV-2.

TCRbeta CDR3 regions were amplified from genomic DNA by means of the immunoSEQ Assay, a bias-controlled multiplex PCR. From the authors' description of their analysis: Within the assay, amplification of reference gene primers was used to estimate how many nucleated cells each sample contained. To quantify the absolute abundance of each unique TCRbeta CDR3 rearrangement, sequence reads were collapsed and filtered. Productive Simpson clonality was computed per sample as the square root of Simpson's diversity index over productive rearrangements. Held by TCRdb, this immuneACCESS table contains in-frame sequences only and omits some clones. Under half of the omission traces to an unresolved V gene where checked; the cause of the rest is unknown. That table supplies the V and J calls and clone size; D and trimming were determined from the DNA. This sample comprises some 150,000 clones, approximately 85% of them detected only once. The leading ten clones occupy around 2.9% of the sample.

This clone has only one observation. The target of this receptor is not known. Base qualities are not at hand, and no much larger clone is one base apart. V gives up 8 bases and J gives up 2 bases, and the segment between their germline ends measures 18 bases. Including cysteine and phenylalanine, the CDR3 has 15 amino acids. Only the CDR3 part of the read is kept: 45 bases, read in frame from the first base. The germline V gene specifies ENHRY as CDR1 and SYGVKD as CDR2. Summary of the overall study and its limitations: How much clinical and demographic metadata was included differed by source and by participant, and the metadata was provided uncurated.

Collaborating institutions collected whole blood in K2EDTA tubes following their own protocols. For TCRbeta analysis, collaborators shipped samples as frozen whole blood, isolated PBMCs, or DNA extracted from either of those sample types. The V gene is TRBV10-3 and the J gene is TRBJ1-1; the D segment could be TRBD1, given 5 matching bases. This TCR derives from a man in his fifties or sixties with acute or convalescent COVID-19. Sequenced input: peripheral blood. The nucleotide sequence reads TGTGCCATCGGGGCAGGAGAGGCAACAAACACTGAAGCTTTCTTT. Its product reads: CAIGAGEATNTEAFF.